This passage covers 10 T cell receptor beta chains from one sample sequenced in a study of identical twins. TCRdb independently ran MiXCR on the 5' RACE reads; one entry per CDR3 protein. Here the sample spans some 1,700,000 distinct CDR3 sequences, less than 40% being singletons. Sequences were obtained from cord blood. These receptor sequences come from a newborn girl in good health.

The chain couples TRBV6-2 or TRBV6-3 to TRBJ2-1, with D unresolved. With 8 bases removed from V and 12 bases from J, the gap between germline ends came to 14 bases. This CDR3 comprises 11 residues. CDR1 MNHEY and CDR2 SVGEGT come from the germline V gene. The CDR3 protein is CASSLGQLQFF. The CDR3 region has the DNA TGTGCCAGCTCCCTCGGGCAGTTGCAGTTCTTC.

This clonotype was picked up many times. The V and J genes are TRBV5-5 and TRBJ2-1; 8 nucleotides align to TRBD2. The germline gives CDR1 SGHKS, CDR2 YYEKEE (reference sequence). V was pared by 10 bases and J by 2 bases, with 11 bases of the junction left unmatched. The CDR3 covers 15 residues. The CDR3 coding sequence is TGTGCCTCGCTACCGGCGGGGGGCACCTACAATGAGCAGTTCTTC. Its protein is CASLPAGGTYNEQFF. Full variable domain (outside the CDR3, taken from reference TRBV5-5 and TRBJ2-1): DAGVTQSPTHLIKTRGQQVTLRCSPISGHKSVSWYQQVLGQGPQFIFQYYEKEERGRGNFPDRFSARQFPNYSSELNVNALLLGDSALYLCASLPAGGTYNEQFFGPGTRLTVL.

This clonotype was counted only a few times. The rearrangement joins TRBV10-3 to TRBJ2-1; 7 bases fit TRBD2. This CDR3 is built from 13 residues. V dropped 6 bases and J dropped 2; count of bases not matched to a gene: 1. The germline V gene encodes CDR1 ENHRY and CDR2 SYGVKD. The CDR3 loop reads CAIRLAPYNEQFF. The CDR3 DNA follows: TGTGCCATCAGACTAGCGCCCTACAATGAGCAGTTCTTC.

V gene TRBV20-1 combines with J gene TRBJ2-1, with 9 nucleotides matching TRBD2. V lost 6 bases to trimming and J lost 7 bases; unmatched junction nucleotides: 7. Germline V gene sequence: CDR1 DFQATT, CDR2 SNEGSKA (reference sequence). The CDR3 extends over 13 amino acids. CDR3 residues: CSAAGGLKNEQFF. The CDR3 DNA reads TGCAGTGCGGCGGGAGGGCTGAAGAATGAGCAGTTCTTC.

This clonotype was recorded a few times. The V call is TRBV20-1, the J call TRBJ2-1; TRBD2 agrees at 7 bases. Germline CDR1 and CDR2: DFQATT and SNEGSKA (reference sequence). After removal of 6 bases from V and 8 bases from J, the junction contained 7 bases not matched to a gene. The CDR3 consists of 12 residues. CDR3 residues: CSAKRGSDEQFF. The DNA of the CDR3 is TGCAGTGCCAAGCGGGGATCCGATGAGCAGTTCTTC.

The chain has TRBV27 and TRBJ2-7; the D gene is possibly TRBD1 (5 bases). The CDR3 is 13 residues long. Germline V CDR1 and CDR2: MNHEY, SMNVEV (reference sequence). V lost 4 bases, J lost 3 bases, and 10 bases lay in between. CDR3 in amino acids: CASSWQGGYEQYF. DNA for the CDR3: TGTGCCAGCAGTTGGCAGGGTGGCTACGAGCAGTACTTC.

Ten or more counts support this clonotype. The chain has TRBV5-1 and TRBJ2-1; 9 bases map to TRBD1. The V gene's germline CDR1 is SGHRS and CDR2 YFSETQ. Losses at the gene ends were 3 bases for V and 7 bases for J; bases not matched to a gene: 8. The CDR3 totals 15 residues. The CDR3 coding sequence is TGCGCCAGCAGCTCTCGGACAGGGGTAAAGAATGAGCAGTTCTTC. Translated: CASSSRTGVKNEQFF.

Note on this clonotype: Just one base apart from a much larger clone, this may be a read error. The chain joins TRBV20-1 to TRBJ1-2; 9 bases match TRBD1. CDR3 length: 13 residues. The J segment lost 9 bases and the V segment lost 5 bases, leaving 10 bases of the junction unmatched. CDR1 and CDR2 from the germline V gene are DFQATT and SNEGSKA (reference sequence). The CDR3, as DNA: TGCAGTGCTGGGCCGGGACAGGGAAGCCGCTACACCTTC. It yields the protein CSAGPGQGSRYTF.

As DNA, the CDR3 is TGTGCCACCACGTATAGCGGGAGTTCCTACAATGAGCAGTTCTTC. Its translation: CATTYSGSSYNEQFF. The chain links TRBV24-1 to TRBJ2-1; 9 bases map to TRBD2. Germline V gives CDR1 KGHDR, CDR2 SFDVKD. V dropped 8 bases and J dropped 1; count of bases not matched to a gene: 5. The CDR3 is made up of 15 amino acids.

This clonotype was detected only a few times. The chain combines TRBV3-1 with TRBJ2-1; D gene uncertain. Trimming took 4 bases from V and 8 from J, leaving 12 bases between them. The CDR3 has 13 residues. The germline CDR1 and CDR2 sequences are LGHDT and YNNKEL (reference sequence). In DNA, the CDR3 is TGTGCCAGCAGCCCACATACCTTGTATGAGCAGTTCTTC. Its translation: CASSPHTLYEQFF.